The clone carrying this T cell receptor beta chain was seen at least ten times. The junction shows a germline mismatch at one end, possibly a read error. The data belong to a study of regulatory T cells in long-lasting Graves disease. TCR beta libraries were built with iRepertoire HTBI primers and Arm-PCR of CDR3 regions. MiXCR, run by TCRdb on the multiplex PCR reads, gives a single entry per CDR3 protein. The sample holds around 400,000 distinct CDR3 sequences, about a sixth seen once. The CDR3 has 14 amino acids. The sample's time point: newly diagnosed GD, antithyroid drugs for less than 3 months. There was RNA extracted from PBMCs, and the TCR library was made from it.

The chain carries TRBV12-3 or TRBV12-4 and TRBJ2-1; D is unresolved. The TCR comes from a female donor with Graves disease. This specimen consisted of peripheral blood mononuclear cells (PBMCs), obtained at new diagnosis, from a patient treated with antithyroid drugs. This CDR3 is CASSLGGFYNEQFF. The CDR3 DNA follows: TGTGCCAGCAGCTTAGGTGGATTTTACAATGAGCAGTTCTTC.